Listed below are T cell receptor beta chains from one sample, sequenced in a study of T cells in Graves' hyperthyroidism and ophthalmopathy. TCRdb ran MiXCR on the multiplex PCR reads and lists one entry per CDR3 protein. The table records some 300,000 distinct CDR3 sequences, 13% of them present only once. Sequenced sample: blood. These receptors were collected from a woman under 40 with Graves' hyperthyroidism that later progressed to Graves' ophthalmopathy. Each CDR3 is given with its conserved first and last residue. A D gene is named only where the DNA matches it firmly. A row's size may be missing; if present it is once, few, many or a size class.

J: TRBJ2-7; V: TRBV27; D: TRBD2; size: many; DNA: TGTGCCAGCAGTTTTACGGGAGGTACCGAGCAGTACTTC; CDR3: CASSFTGGTEQYF
J: TRBJ1-2; V: TRBV28; D: TRBD1; size: many; DNA: TGTGCCAGCAAAATACCACAGGGGGAGGGTGGCTACACCTTC; CDR3: CASKIPQGEGGYTF
J: TRBJ2-7; V: TRBV6-1; D: NA; size: many; DNA: TGTGCCAGCAGTGAAATGTCGGGACGGGCTCGCTACGAGCAGTACTTC; CDR3: CASSEMSGRARYEQYF
J: TRBJ2-2; V: TRBV12-3/TRBV12-4; D: TRBD2; size: NA; DNA: TGTGCCAGCACCCCAGCGGGAGGGCGAAGCCCCGGGGAGCTGTTTTTT; CDR3: CASTPAGGRSPGELFF
J: TRBJ1-1; V: TRBV7-9; D: NA; size: many; DNA: TGTGCCAGCAGCCCCTCGGACGGGCTCCTGCTAGACACTGAAGCTTTCTTT; CDR3: CASSPSDGLLLDTEAFF
J: TRBJ2-7; V: TRBV6-2/TRBV6-3; D: TRBD2; size: many; DNA: TGTGCCAGCAGCAGACTAGCGGACTACGAGCAGTACTTC; CDR3: CASSRLADYEQYF
J: TRBJ2-5; V: TRBV12-5; D: TRBD1; size: many; DNA: TGTGCTAGTGGCACCGGACAGGGACGTGAGACCCAGTACTTC; CDR3: CASGTGQGRETQYF
J: TRBJ1-5; V: TRBV2; D: NA; size: many; DNA: TGTGCCAGCGGACTCCGGGACAAGAATCAGCCCCAGCATTTT; CDR3: CASGLRDKNQPQHF
J: TRBJ1-1; V: TRBV6-2/TRBV6-3; D: NA; size: many; DNA: TGTGCCAGCAGTTTATTTACTGAAGCTTTCTTT; CDR3: CASSLFTEAFF
J: TRBJ2-7; V: TRBV15; D: NA; size: NA; DNA: TGTGCCACCAGCAGGGAAGAACTAGGGGGCGAGCAGTACTTC; CDR3: CATSREELGGEQYF
J: TRBJ1-3; V: TRBV6-1; D: NA; size: many; DNA: TGTGCCAGCAGTTCCCATCTCTCTGGAAACACCATATATTTT; CDR3: CASSSHLSGNTIYF
J: TRBJ2-5; V: TRBV6-5; D: NA; size: many; DNA: TGTGCCAGCAGTTACTCGTTCGGGGATCGAGAGACCCAGTACTTC; CDR3: CASSYSFGDRETQYF
J: TRBJ2-7; V: TRBV4-3; D: NA; size: NA; DNA: TGCGCCAGCAGCCAGGAATCGGGGAAAGGGTACTACGAGCAGTACTTC; CDR3: CASSQESGKGYYEQYF
J: TRBJ1-1; V: TRBV30; D: NA; size: many; DNA: TGTGCCTGGATGGTGACCCCGAACACTGAAGCTTTCTTT; CDR3: CAWMVTPNTEAFF
J: TRBJ2-5; V: TRBV7-9; D: NA; size: many; DNA: TGTGCCAGCAGCCTAACGTATACAGGGTCGGAGACCCAGTACTTC; CDR3: CASSLTYTGSETQYF
J: TRBJ2-5; V: TRBV5-5; D: TRBD1; size: NA; DNA: TGTGCCAGCAGCTTGGGTGAGACAGGGGGCTTGAAGACCCAGTACTTC; CDR3: CASSLGETGGLKTQYF